This TCR beta chain was sequenced in a study of T cells in Graves' hyperthyroidism and ophthalmopathy. Study-level findings and limits: In validation, the model predicted ophthalmopathy. These predictions came a median around 5.9 months before onset. The authors' 13 V-J model separated ophthalmopathy from stable hyperthyroidism.

This clonotype was detected a few times. What it recognizes is unknown. This CDR3 has 15 amino acids. Trimming pared 1 base from V and 0 bases from J, leaving 8 bases between. Germline V gives CDR1 SGHRS, CDR2 YFSETQ. Participants, patients aged 18 to 65, had newly diagnosed hyperthyroidism with a duration under 2 months. In making diagnoses, clinical symptoms, serum thyroxine and TRAb, thyroid ultrasound and orbital computed tomography were all used. Template material for amplifying TCR beta CDR3 regions consisted of RNA transcripts. First-round RT-PCR of the TCR CDR3 relied on the HTBI primer set. TCRdb independently ran MiXCR on the multiplex PCR reads; one entry per CDR3 protein. The sample includes more than 500,000 distinct CDR3 sequences, around 15% of them seen just once.

The specimen sequenced was blood. The chain recombines TRBV5-1 with TRBJ2-1; D may be TRBD1 (5 bases). This TCR derives from a woman in her twenties or thirties with Graves' hyperthyroidism. DNA for the CDR3: TGCGCCAGCAGCTTGTTAGACAGCTCCTACAATGAGCAGTTCTTC. Translated: CASSLLDSSYNEQFF.